The 25 T cell receptor beta chains below all came from one sample that was sequenced in a study of cytomegalovirus exposure and HLA in healthy donors. Use of 60 Vbeta and 13 Jbeta primers characterized the PCR. Sequencing used immunoSEQ multiplex PCR; TCRdb keeps in-frame clones, though not all of them. The sample lists 95,000 to 100,000 clones; about 76% were seen once. Sequenced material: PBMCs. The receptors shown here come from a human donor in good health.

The chain joins TRBV27 to TRBJ2-2, with D perhaps TRBD2 (7 bases). Germline-derived CDR1 and CDR2 are MNHEY and SMNVEV (reference sequence). Trimming removed 3 bases from V and 5 bases from J, with 13 bases in between. The CDR3 is 15 residues long. CDR3 nucleotide sequence: TGTGCCAGCAGTTTGGGAGGGGGATGGACCGGGGAGCTGTTTTTT. The encoded protein is CASSLGGGWTGELFF.

V is TRBV7-9 and J is TRBJ1-1; no firm D call. Germline values: CDR1 SEHNR, CDR2 FQNEAQ (reference sequence). There are 15 residues in the CDR3. The germline V and J ends were trimmed by 3 bases and 3 bases, with 14 bases remaining between them. The CDR3 DNA is TGTGCCAGCAGCTTGGCCCGGGAACCCTACACTGAAGCTTTCTTT. Translating gives CASSLAREPYTEAFF.

The J gene is TRBJ2-7, the V gene TRBV19; D call uncertain. V lost 4 bases and J lost 3, with 7 bases in between. The CDR3 is 12 residues long. CDR1 LNHDA and CDR2 SQIVND come from the germline V gene (reference sequence). CDR3 sequence (DNA): TGTGCCAGTAGTACAGGAAACTACGAGCAGTACTTC. Protein: CASSTGNYEQYF.

The CDR3 bases are TGTGCCAGCAGCTTAGGGGACTTGGCGGGAGGAAATGAGCAGTTCTTC. This codes for CASSLGDLAGGNEQFF. This chain uses TRBV13 with TRBJ2-1, with 8 bases that match TRBD2. CDR3 size: 16 residues. Germline V gene data show CDR1 as PRHDT and CDR2 as FYEKMQ (reference sequence). V was clipped by 0 bases and J by 7 bases; unmatched bases: 8. Based on the CDR3 plus reference TRBV13 and TRBJ2-1, the full variable domain is AAGVIQSPRHLIKEKRETATLKCYPIPRHDTVYWYQQGPGQDPQFLISFYEKMQSDKGSIPDRFSAQQFSDYHSELNMSSLELGDSALYFCASSLGDLAGGNEQFFGPGTRLTVL.

This chain joins TRBV5-1 and TRBJ2-3; D may be TRBD1 (5 bases). Looked up from germline, CDR1 is SGHRS and CDR2 is YFSETQ. Between the trimmed V and J ends, which lost 0 bases and 2 bases, there was a span of 7 bases. The CDR3 consists of 14 residues. The CDR3 spells CASSLEGNTDTQYF. The DNA for the CDR3 is TGCGCCAGCAGCTTGGAGGGGAACACAGATACGCAGTATTTT.

The rearrangement joins TRBV19 to TRBJ1-2, with D unresolved. The CDR3 is made up of 14 amino acids. CDR1 is LNHDA and CDR2 is SQIVND in the germline V gene (reference sequence). Between the trimmed V and J ends, which lost 1 base and 4 bases, there was a span of 10 bases. DNA for the CDR3: TGTGCCAGTAGTATAGTTACGGGATCCTATGGCTACACCTTC. This sequence encodes CASSIVTGSYGYTF.

The chain couples TRBV18 to TRBJ2-3; 8 nucleotides align to TRBD1. This CDR3 spans 15 amino acids. The ends lost 0 bases at V and 7 bases at J; junction bases unmatched: 6. Germline values: CDR1 KGHSH, CDR2 LQKENI. CDR3 sequence reads: CASSPPAQGAYTQYF. CDR3 DNA sequence: TGTGCCAGCTCACCACCGGCCCAGGGGGCATATACGCAGTATTTT.

The rearrangement uses TRBV27 and TRBJ2-1, with TRBD1 matching 9 bases. The CDR3 contains 14 residues. CDR1 is MNHEY and CDR2 is SMNVEV in the germline V gene (reference sequence). J lost 10 bases, V lost 6 bases, and 10 bases had no gene match. CDR3 region: CASRIQGASLEQFF. The DNA for the CDR3 is TGTGCCAGCAGGATACAGGGGGCTTCTCTCGAGCAGTTCTTC.

The rearrangement uses TRBV6-6 and TRBJ2-7; 10 bases map to TRBD2. CDR1 is MNHNY, CDR2 SVGAGI, per germline (reference sequence). The J segment lost 4 bases and the V segment lost 5 bases, leaving 5 bases of the junction unmatched. The CDR3 extends over 14 amino acids. The chain's CDR3 is CASSPLAGAYEQYF. For the CDR3, the DNA is TGTGCCAGCAGTCCTCTAGCGGGAGCTTACGAGCAGTACTTC.

Comment on this clone: The sample has other DNA sequences that encode this CDR3 too. V gene TRBV2 combines with J gene TRBJ1-1; TRBD1 is a possible D gene (6 bases). This CDR3 has 15 residues. Trimming shortened V by 3 bases and J by 9 bases, and 20 bases separated the two germline ends. Germline V lookup: CDR1 SNHLY, CDR2 FYNNEI. The CDR3 nucleotides are TGTGCCAGCAGTGAGACCAGGGGTTTGGGGCCGAAAGCTTTCTTT. It translates to CASSETRGLGPKAFF.

V usage is TRBV19 and J usage is TRBJ1-5, with D maybe TRBD1 (5 bases). Looked up from germline, CDR1 is LNHDA and CDR2 is SQIVND (reference sequence). The length of the CDR3 is 14 residues. V lost 3 bases, J lost 3 bases, and 9 bases lay in between. CDR3 sequence: CASSIVTVNQPQHF. CDR3 DNA sequence: TGTGCCAGTAGTATCGTGACAGTCAATCAGCCCCAGCATTTT.

Written as DNA, the CDR3 is TGTGCCAGCAGCAGGGGGGGGGACACTGAAGCTTTCTTT. It specifies CASSRGGDTEAFF. This chain uses TRBV11-2 with TRBJ1-1; the D gene is possibly TRBD1 (6 bases). Trimming stripped 5 bases from V and 3 bases from J, with 10 bases between. From germline, CDR1 is SGHAT and CDR2 FQNNGV. This CDR3 has 13 amino acids.

This clone came up once. The chain has TRBV19 and TRBJ1-5; 7 positions match TRBD1. In germline, CDR1 is LNHDA, CDR2 SQIVND (reference sequence). The length of the CDR3 is 14 residues. V dropped 3 bases and J dropped 4; count of bases not matched to a gene: 3. The CDR3 region is CASSMGQKNQPQHF. CDR3 bases: TGTGCCAGTAGTATGGGACAGAAGAATCAGCCCCAGCATTTT.

The chain employs TRBV5-6 and TRBJ2-5, with a possible D match to TRBD2 (6 bases). The CDR3 totals 15 residues. Germline CDR1 reads SGHDT; CDR2 reads YYEEEE. The V and J ends lost 0 bases and 2 bases respectively, with 11 bases between them. CDR3 sequence reads: CASSLARERQETQYF. The CDR3 nucleotides are TGTGCCAGCAGCTTGGCCCGGGAGAGACAAGAGACCCAGTACTTC.

The chain recombines TRBV9 with TRBJ2-7; 9 nucleotides agree with TRBD1. V lost 4 bases, J lost 4 bases, and 9 bases stayed unmatched. Germline V lookup: CDR1 SGDLS, CDR2 YYNGEE. The CDR3 runs 15 residues. CDR3 sequence (DNA): TGTGCCAGCAGCCCAAGACAGGGGGACACTTACGAGCAGTACTTC. It yields the protein CASSPRQGDTYEQYF.

The V gene is TRBV27, the J gene TRBJ2-5; 7 positions agree with TRBD1. Germline trimming cut 4 bases from V and 0 bases from J; bases unmatched to any gene: 2. CDR3 length: 14 residues. Germline CDR1 reads MNHEY; CDR2 reads SMNVEV (reference sequence). CDR3 protein: CASSSTGYQETQYF. For the CDR3, the DNA is TGTGCCAGCAGTTCGACAGGGTACCAAGAGACCCAGTACTTC.

This clone was observed a handful of times. CDR3: CASSIPRRGSTEAFF. The CDR3 nucleotides read TGTGCCAGTAGTATCCCTCGTCGGGGGAGCACTGAAGCTTTCTTT. The gene calls are TRBV19 and TRBJ1-1, with TRBD1 as a possible D gene (5 bases). Between the trimmed V and J ends, which lost 3 bases and 4 bases, there was a span of 15 bases. The CDR3 is made up of 15 amino acids. In germline, CDR1 is LNHDA, CDR2 SQIVND (reference sequence).

The chain is built from TRBV12-5 and TRBJ2-7; D ambiguous. CDR3 length: 14 amino acids. V gave up 11 bases and J gave up 0 bases, with 17 bases separating them. The germline V gene has CDR1 LGHNT and CDR2 FRNRAP. The CDR3: CAGRLTPYSYEQYF. In DNA, the CDR3 is TGTGCTGGCAGACTCACCCCTTACTCCTACGAGCAGTACTTC.

The genes are TRBV7-6 and TRBJ1-3; 9 positions agree with TRBD1. The CDR3 sequence is 16 residues long. CDR1 and CDR2 (germline): SGHVS, FNYEAQ. V was pared by 4 bases and J by 4 bases, with 8 bases of the junction left unmatched. The CDR3 DNA reads TGTGCCAGCAGCTCCGGGACAGGGAAGAGAGGAAACACCATATATTTT. Translating gives CASSSGTGKRGNTIYF. Combining the CDR3 with reference TRBV7-6 and TRBJ1-3 gives the whole variable domain GAGVSQSPRYKVTKRGQDVALRCDPISGHVSLYWYRQALGQGPEFLTYFNYEAQQDKSGLPNDRFSAERPEGSISTLTIQRTEQRDSAMYRCASSSGTGKRGNTIYFGEGSWLTVV.

This clone was seen a handful of times. The J gene is TRBJ2-2, the V gene TRBV30, with TRBD2 matching over 11 bases. The germline gives CDR1 GTSNPN, CDR2 SVGIG (reference sequence). V shed 3 bases, J shed 5 bases, and the junction held 5 bases outside the gene matches. The CDR3 length is 15 residues. The CDR3 DNA reads as TGTGCCTGGAGAGGGCTAGCGGGAGGAACCGGGGAGCTGTTTTTT. It yields the protein CAWRGLAGGTGELFF.

The genes are TRBV5-6 and TRBJ1-2; the D gene is possibly TRBD1 (6 bases). Trimming cost V 4 bases and J 8 bases, with 24 bases left between them. In germline, CDR1 is SGHDT, CDR2 YYEEEE. The CDR3 spans 16 residues. The CDR3 nucleotides are TGTGCCAGCAGCCGGGGCAGGGGAGGGCCCGGCTCCGGCTACACCTTC. This sequence encodes CASSRGRGGPGSGYTF. The full variable domain, with the rest looked up from reference TRBV5-6 and TRBJ1-2, is DAGVTQSPTHLIKTRGQQVTLRCSPKSGHDTVSWYQQALGQGPQFIFQYYEEEERQRGNFPDRFSGHQFPNYSSELNVNALLLGDSALYLCASSRGRGGPGSGYTFGSGTRLTVV.

Concerning this clone: Distinct nucleotide sequences in the sample also encode this CDR3. This sequence joins TRBV2 and TRBJ2-5; 14 nucleotides match TRBD2. Germline V lookup: CDR1 SNHLY, CDR2 FYNNEI. V lost 6 bases and J lost 2; bases outside the gene matches: 2. This CDR3 is built from 15 residues. CDR3 loop: CASRRTSGGQETQYF. CDR3 nucleotide sequence: TGTGCCAGCAGACGGACTAGCGGGGGGCAAGAGACCCAGTACTTC.

CDR3 in DNA: TGCGGGGGGAAAAACACCGGGGAGCTGTTTTTT. It is translated as CGGKNTGELFF. The rearrangement joins TRBV29-1 to TRBJ2-2, with a weak D call TRBD2 (6 bases). Germline V gene sequence: CDR1 SQVTM, CDR2 ANQGSEA. This CDR3 comprises 11 residues.

The chain links TRBV10-3 to TRBJ2-7; TRBD1 matches at 8 bases. Per the germline V gene, CDR1 is ENHRY and CDR2 is SYGVKD. CDR3 size: 17 residues. J lost 0 bases, V lost 6 bases, and 13 bases had no gene match. The CDR3 DNA follows: TGTGCCATCAGGACCGGGACAGGTTCTTCCAGCTCCTACGAGCAGTACTTC. Protein sequence: CAIRTGTGSSSSYEQYF.

The CDR3 bases are TGTGCCACCAGCAAAGTGACATCGGTGGTCGGAAACACCATATATTTT. It translates to CATSKVTSVVGNTIYF. The gene calls are TRBV15 and TRBJ1-3; D gene unclear. The CDR3 sequence is 16 residues long. V lost 4 bases, J lost 4 bases, and 17 bases lay in between. CDR1 is LNHNV, CDR2 YYDKDF, per germline (reference sequence).